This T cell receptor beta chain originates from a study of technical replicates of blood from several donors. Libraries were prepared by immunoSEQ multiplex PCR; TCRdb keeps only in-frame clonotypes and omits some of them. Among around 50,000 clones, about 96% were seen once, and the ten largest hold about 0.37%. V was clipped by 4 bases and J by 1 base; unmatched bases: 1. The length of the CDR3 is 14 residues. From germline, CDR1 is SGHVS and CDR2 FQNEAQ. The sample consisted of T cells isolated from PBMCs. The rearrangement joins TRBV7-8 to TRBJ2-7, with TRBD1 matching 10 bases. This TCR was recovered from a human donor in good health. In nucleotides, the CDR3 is TGTGCCAGCAGCTCGGGACAGGGGTCCTACGAGCAGTACTTC. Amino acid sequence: CASSSGQGSYEQYF.